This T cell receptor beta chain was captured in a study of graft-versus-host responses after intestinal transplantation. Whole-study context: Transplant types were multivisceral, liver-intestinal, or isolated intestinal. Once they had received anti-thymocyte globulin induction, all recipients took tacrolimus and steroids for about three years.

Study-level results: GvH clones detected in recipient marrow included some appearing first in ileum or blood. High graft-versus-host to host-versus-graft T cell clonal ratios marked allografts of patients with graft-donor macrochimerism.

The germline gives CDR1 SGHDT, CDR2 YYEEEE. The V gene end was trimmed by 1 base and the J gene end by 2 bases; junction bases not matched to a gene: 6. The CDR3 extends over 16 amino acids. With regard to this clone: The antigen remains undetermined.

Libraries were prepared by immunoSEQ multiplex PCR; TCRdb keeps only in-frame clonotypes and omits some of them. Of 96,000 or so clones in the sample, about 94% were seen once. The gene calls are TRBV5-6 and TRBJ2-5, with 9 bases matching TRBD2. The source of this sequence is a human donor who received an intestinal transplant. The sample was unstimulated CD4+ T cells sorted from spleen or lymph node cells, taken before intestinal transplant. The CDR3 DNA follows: TGTGCCAGCAGCTTGCTCGGCGGGAGGGGACAAGAGACCCAGTACTTC. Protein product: CASSLLGGRGQETQYF.